This T cell receptor (beta chain) emerged from a study of cytomegalovirus exposure and HLA in healthy donors listed by TCRdb under 2017. General notes on the study: An earlier analysis of 587 of the donors reported about 260 Gb of sequence data and 100 million to 120 million unique TCR beta sequences obtained from approximately 180 million T cells. Approximately 300 gigabases of sequencing data and 70 million to 85 million unique TCR sequences were included in an early release covering about 600 HLA-typed donors. Of the approximately 400 genotyped donors, 81% were placed in the genetic ancestry cluster associated with self-reported Caucasian donors. The study aimed to test whether signatures of past pathogen exposure could be identified by cataloging public T cell receptors. The T cell repertoires of 550 to 850 subjects were profiled by immunosequencing and related to cytomegalovirus serostatus. Besides the first cohort of more than 650 subjects, a separate validation cohort made up of 120 different subjects was used. To predict cytomegalovirus infection status, the study brought together high-throughput TCR immunosequencing, statistical association of individual TCRs with disease status, and machine learning. A later analysis re-examined previously published TCR beta repertoires from several hundred donors and added high-resolution HLA genotyping to investigate patterns of TCR occurrence. Rather than using new phenotypic data, the later analysis identified candidate immune exposures from TCR beta sequences and from how often those sequences occurred across donors. To decide whether each TCR beta V gene segment behaved as functional or pseudogenic, an earlier analysis of some 580 of the donors relied on high-throughput TCR beta sequencing. Donor age, sex, ethnicity and CMV serostatus were collected together with the repertoire data. A later genetic analysis used genome-wide SNP genotypes for about three fifths of the 666 donors, treating that subset as a discovery cohort. All discovery cohort repertoires had been generated on a single sequencing platform. HLA typing covered class I and class II loci at four-digit resolution. The number of typed donors differed by locus: roughly 620-630 for A, B, C, DRB1 and DQB1; 500 to 550 for DQA1; around 610 for DPA1; and about 470 for DPB1. About 5 DR-DQ haplotypes were handled as single units for association and clustering, since linkage in the cohort was strong. Across around 400 genotyped donors of the cohort, an average of about 240,000 unique TCR beta nucleotide sequences per donor were sequenced, and roughly a sixth of those sequences were non-productive. Paper-wide results and their limitations: CMV serostatus was the only immune exposure information available for the cohort. According to a later analysis, TCR association rates differed among HLA loci, with DRB1 alleles showing the most associated TCRs and HLA-C alleles showing the fewest. In a later analysis, HLA-associated TCR beta chains were found to be more clonally expanded and to have lower generation probabilities than equally common non-associated chains. Because HLA typing was unavailable for some donors at each locus, only the typed subset was used in association tests. An earlier analysis of some 560 of the donors showed that most TCR beta V segments appeared in productive rearrangements either about 87% or about 30% of the time, which broadly matched IMGT annotations. The classifier was reported to diagnose cytomegalovirus status with high specificity and sensitivity in both the original cohort and the validation cohort. Because the 87-base-pair reads could not distinguish some IMGT-functional V segments, including TRBV6-2 and TRBV6-3, those segments were excluded. According to the authors, the approach could potentially be generalized to other disease states and immunological phenotypes. The presence/absence analyses assumed that sequencing depth was roughly uniform across donors, and that assumption may not be true. A few of the identified cytomegalovirus-associated TCR beta chains were confirmed in vitro to be specific for cytomegalovirus antigens. Most TCR sequences were seen in very few donors, while some public TCRs were found in many individuals. Linkage disequilibrium might explain the correlated functional status among segregating V segments, but an unknown experimental factor could not be excluded. The sequencing pipeline was judged likely to have produced a cluster of highly shared sequence variants as a technical artifact. Assigning TCR associations to individual alleles was difficult when HLA alleles, especially DR and DQ, strongly co-occurred. Several of the top co-occurrence clusters appeared to be linked to parvovirus B19, influenza, CMV and Epstein-Barr virus, according to a later analysis. At a false discovery rate of 0.05, a later analysis linked 16,000 or so TCR beta sequences to specific HLA alleles. A further reported finding was that TCR beta sequences accurately predicted the HLA-A and HLA-B alleles for most subjects in the first cohort. According to a later genetic analysis, donors in an Asian-associated ancestry cluster had fewer N-insertions in productive TCRs than the approximately 630-donor mean. The study listed approximately 150 TCR beta chains as associated with cytomegalovirus. In a later genetic analysis, a missense DCLRE1C variant was associated with V-gene and J-gene trimming of TCR beta chains, and the association was replicated in an independent cohort. Over 15 rarely observed V segments, including chromosome 9 orphons, were excluded from the earlier analysis of almost 600 of the donors because counts were too low. In this cohort, only TCR beta chains were sequenced, and detectable features were limited by the absence of alpha or paired-chain data. A later analysis found that most CMV-associated TCR beta chains appeared HLA-restricted, with HLA associations seemingly driven largely by CMV exposure.

The library was made by the immunoSEQ multiplex PCR assay. For the multiplex PCR, a mixture combining 60 forward primers for TCR Vbeta segments and 13 reverse primers for TCR Jbeta segments was used. Amplification of the CDR3 region of rearranged TCR beta genes was performed with a multiplex PCR assay on genomic DNA. On the Illumina HiSeq System, the amplified TCR beta libraries were sequenced as 87-base-pair reads. Regarding the original processing steps: In a later analysis, tens of millions of unique TCR beta chains were counted across the 500 to 850 repertoires, and roughly 10 million of these chains were shared by at least two donors. To remove PCR and sequencing errors, raw reads were error-corrected and collapsed into unique sequences using a nearest-neighbor algorithm that merged closely related sequences. CDR3 sequences were aligned to IMGT reference sequences to assign V, D and J gene segments. For a sequence to be retained, a match of at least six nucleotides was required to both a V gene segment and a J gene segment. Rearrangements were classified as productive when the CDR3 lacked stop codons and remained in frame with V and J, and all other rearrangements were classified as non-productive. CDR3 was defined by IMGT convention, running from the second conserved V-encoded cysteine to the conserved J-encoded phenylalanine. The earlier analysis of about 610 of the donors excluded any sequence lacking an unambiguous match to a single V gene segment. An earlier analysis of approximately 590 of the donors called V segments functional above 56.7% productive rearrangements and segregating when the between-donor standard deviation exceeded 5%. To diagnose cytomegalovirus status from the catalog of TCR beta chain sequences, a statistical classification framework was built. V and J gene assignment, in a later analysis, came from comparing TCR nucleotide sequences with IMGT/GENE-DB human TR gene sequences. The TCRdist pipeline was used in a later analysis to assign CDR3 sequences and most-parsimonious VDJ recombination scenarios. In a later analysis, each TCR beta chain was defined by its CDR3 amino acid sequence together with its V-gene family, and reads without a unique V-gene family were excluded. A later analysis removed 500 to 600 highly shared, low-generation-probability nucleotide sequences to deal with suspected cross-contamination and a sequencing artifact. In a later analysis, a clonal expansion index for each public chain was calculated from normalized within-repertoire ranks of inferred template counts. A later analysis computed generation probabilities with a VDJ recombination model fitted to out-of-frame rearrangements, and checked the results against IGoR. In a later analysis, TCR-TCR, TCR-HLA and TCR-CMV co-occurrence was scored with hypergeometric tests, and a repertoire-size bias correction was applied to TCR pairs. A later analysis estimated false discovery rates by permuting HLA or CMV assignments 20 times. In a later analysis, co-occurring TCRs were grouped using DBSCAN, and TCRdist sequence similarity was added for clustering within HLA-allele-positive subsets. Co-occurrence clustering excluded repertoires with fewer than 30,000 or more than 120,000 public chains, plus five with anomalous nucleotide sharing. In its TCRdb copy, this immuneACCESS table keeps in-frame sequences only and misses some clones. Where compared with another copy, unresolved V genes explain less than half of these, and the others have no known cause. V, J and clone size reflect that table, while D and trimming were determined from the DNA. The sample table contains more than 130,000 clones; only one count was recorded for roughly 80% of them. The ten largest account for about 5.3% of the sample.

The cohort was made up of 500 to 850 healthy bone marrow donors. At the time of sampling, all cohort members were nominally healthy, though unrecorded immune exposures were likely present. The donor was CMV seronegative and belonged to the group of over 350 seronegative cohort members. Every donor gave a peripheral blood sample, and the peripheral blood mononuclear cells from that sample were used for TCR beta sequencing. The Qiagen DNeasy Blood Extraction Kit was used to extract genomic DNA from the blood cell samples. On this clone: Which antigen it targets is not known. Within one base of it there is no much larger clone, and no base qualities were kept.

V is pruned by 0 bases and J by 1 base, leaving 1 base of the junction without a gene match. The CDR3 spans 15 residues, from the cysteine through the phenylalanine. Only the CDR3 DNA stays, 45 bases, in frame from base 1. In the germline V gene, CDR1 corresponds to SGHRS and CDR2 to YFSETQ. The chain is assembled from TRBV5-1 and TRBJ1-1, and 9 bases in between align with TRBD1. The specimen was PBMCs. The receptor was isolated from a woman between 45 and 60 years old in good health and CMV-seronegative. The base sequence is TGCGCCAGCAGCTTGGGGGGACAGGGGAACACTGAAGCTTTCTTT. This yields the protein CASSLGGQGNTEAFF.